This note documents a single T cell receptor beta chain sequence. The sample originates from a study of control samples from healthy donors and cancer patients. This CDR3 spans 17 amino acids. Germline loops: CDR1 LNHNV, CDR2 YYDKDF (reference sequence). The ends lost 5 bases at V and 3 bases at J; junction bases unmatched: 13. The method was immunoSEQ multiplex PCR; TCRdb's version includes in-frame clones alone and lacks a portion of them. The sample has approximately 170,000 clones, 90% seen once. The chain links TRBV15 to TRBJ2-1, with TRBD2 matching over 7 bases. The origin of this receptor is a woman in her forties or fifties in good health. Sequencing was done on a sample of blood. The chain's CDR3 is CATSRGEKDARYNEQFF. In nucleotides, the CDR3 is TGTGCCACCAGCCGGGGGGAAAAAGACGCTCGCTACAATGAGCAGTTCTTC.